Listed here is a single T cell receptor beta chain. Its recognized antigen is unknown. Base qualities are not at hand, and no much larger clone is one base apart. Taken from cysteine to phenylalanine, the CDR3 has 15 residues. Only the CDR3 portion is preserved as DNA: 45 bases, with reading frame beginning at the first base. The germline V end is reduced by 4 bases and the J end by 4 bases; junction bases left unmatched: 6. CDR1 and CDR2 are read off the germline V gene (reference sequence) as SEHNR and FQNEAQ. Sequencing instrument: Illumina HiSeq 1500. TCRdb handled the public reads itself, with Q25 trimming in fastp and clone calling in MiXCR, and kept productive beta chains. Each record represents a unique CDR3 protein, reported with the most common genes and DNA among its rows. Counted in this sample were about 680,000 distinct CDR3 sequences; approximately 25% of them appeared once. The ten largest clones represent 8% of the sample.

These data are taken from a study of T cell repertoires in cytomegalovirus infection (dated by TCRdb to between 2018 and 2021). At the level of the whole study: The HLA type of each donor mattered for the analysis, because public TCR beta signatures pointed to carriage of CMV infection along with the matching HLA type.

General study outcomes and caveats: The ex vivo response was dominated by HLA-C-restricted CMV-specific TCR beta clonotypes, which also provided the single most frequent clonotype in two of eight donors. Carriers of CMV infection plus the relevant HLA type were discriminated by the cumulative frequency of public TCR beta family members in the study cohort and in an independent roughly 370-donor cohort.

The chain is made from TRBV7-9 and TRBJ1-1; 10 central bases correspond to TRBD1. The source is a human donor in good health (CMV status not recorded). Some clones in this sample may be carry-over from other donors' samples. The sample consisted of CD8+ T cells from PBMCs. The CDR3 protein is CASSYPDRGLTEAFF. The sequence in DNA is TGTGCCAGCAGCTATCCCGACAGGGGGCTCACTGAAGCTTTCTTT.